A single sample is the source of the 17 T cell receptor beta chains below, sequenced in a study of T-cell reconstitution after alpha-beta-depleted transplantation in children. Unique molecular identifiers tagged the TCRbeta library. TCRdb passed the PCR reads through MiXCR, listing each CDR3 protein once. The sample consists of around 100,000 distinct CDR3 sequences, around a tenth of them appearing once. This sample comprised PBMCs, obtained before TCRalphabeta/CD19-depleted stem cell transplant. These receptors were obtained from a boy aged 2 to 10 with acute lymphoblastic leukemia, due to receive a stem cell transplant.

This clonotype was recorded a few times. This chain links TRBV3-1 with TRBJ2-7; 8 positions match TRBD2. The CDR3 runs to 15 residues. The V gene end was trimmed by 1 base and the J gene end by 0 bases; junction bases not matched to a gene: 2. In germline, CDR1 is LGHDT, CDR2 YNNKEL (reference sequence). CDR3 sequence: CASSQGTSLSYEQYF. CDR3 bases: TGTGCCAGCAGCCAAGGGACTAGCCTCTCCTACGAGCAGTACTTC.

This rearrangement joins TRBV21-1 to TRBJ2-3. TRBV21-1 is marked as a pseudogene. The CDR3 is 15 residues long. The CDR3 DNA sequence: TGTGCCAGCACCCAGGCGAGGACTAGCACAGATACGCAGTATTTT. It specifies CASTQARTSTDTQYF.

This clonotype was detected only a few times. The rearrangement joins TRBV30 to TRBJ2-3; 9 bases agree with TRBD2. The CDR3 extends over 14 amino acids. J was trimmed by 6 bases and V by 2 bases; bases with no gene match: 6. Germline V gene sequence: CDR1 GTSNPN, CDR2 SVGIG (reference sequence). The CDR3 reads CAWSRAGGVDTQYF. The CDR3 DNA is TGTGCCTGGAGTAGGGCGGGAGGGGTTGATACGCAGTATTTT.

This clonotype was observed many times. V is TRBV5-6 and J is TRBJ2-3, with 10 bases aligning to TRBD2. Losses at the gene ends were 1 base for V and 4 bases for J; bases not matched to a gene: 6. The CDR3 has 16 residues. The germline gives CDR1 SGHDT, CDR2 YYEEEE. This CDR3 reads CASSLLAGDVSDTQYF. For the CDR3, the DNA is TGTGCCAGCAGCTTGCTAGCGGGAGATGTTTCAGATACGCAGTATTTT.

This clonotype was detected only a few times. The chain links TRBV15 to TRBJ2-1, with TRBD2 matching over 8 bases. CDR1 and CDR2 from the germline V gene are LNHNV and YYDKDF (reference sequence). With V trimmed by 5 bases and J by 15 bases, 9 bases remained unmatched. The CDR3 is made up of 12 amino acids. The DNA of the CDR3 is TGTGCCACCAGCGGCCAGCGGGAGAGGCTGTTCTTC. Translating it yields CATSGQRERLFF.

V usage is TRBV7-2 and J usage is TRBJ2-7; no definite D call. V lost 5 bases to trimming and J lost 7 bases, with 21 bases between them. Germline V lookup: CDR1 SGHTA, CDR2 FQGNSA. The CDR3 sequence is 15 residues long. The CDR3 bases are TGTGCCAGCAGCCCTACTCCGGGCCCCCTGGGAGAGCAGTACTTC. Residues: CASSPTPGPLGEQYF.

Here the CDR3 reads CASSSISGGGAAYEQYF. CDR3 bases: TGCGCCAGCAGCTCAATTAGCGGGGGGGGAGCCGCTTACGAGCAGTACTTC. The chain carries TRBV5-1 and TRBJ2-7; TRBD2 agrees at 11 bases. CDR1 is SGHRS, CDR2 YFSETQ, per germline. The CDR3 loop spans 17 amino acids. The trim removed 3 bases at V and 4 bases at J, leaving 12 bases unmatched.

The CDR3 nucleotides are TGTGCCAGCAGGAAAATCTCTGGGGCCAACGTCCTGACTTTC. This sequence encodes CASRKISGANVLTF. This chain joins TRBV6-2 or TRBV6-3 and TRBJ2-6; no firm D call. This CDR3 is built from 14 residues. V was trimmed by 6 bases and J by 0 bases, leaving 6 bases between them. The germline CDR1 and CDR2 sequences are MNHEY and SVGEGT.

The chain combines TRBV15 with TRBJ2-3, with a weak D call TRBD2 (7 bases). The V gene lost 0 bases and the J gene lost 6 bases, with 13 bases spanning the gap. The germline V gene has CDR1 LNHNV and CDR2 YYDKDF (reference sequence). The CDR3 runs 15 residues. The CDR3 bases are TGTGCCACCAGCAGAGAGTCGGGGGGCGAGGATACGCAGTATTTT. This gives the protein CATSRESGGEDTQYF.

V gene TRBV29-1 combines with J gene TRBJ1-2, with TRBD1 identical over 9 bases. The CDR3 sequence is 14 residues long. The ends lost 2 bases at V and 8 bases at J; junction bases unmatched: 9. Per the germline V gene, CDR1 is SQVTM and CDR2 is ANQGSEA. CDR3 DNA sequence: TGCAGCGTTGAAAACCATCGCGGACAGGGGGGCTACACCTTC. Protein: CSVENHRGQGGYTF.

This clonotype was seen ten or more times. The V gene is TRBV6-1, the J gene TRBJ1-1; D unclear. Germline CDR1 MNHNS, CDR2 SASEGT. The CDR3 totals 15 residues. V was shortened by 5 bases and J by 0 bases, with 13 bases between the two germline ends. CDR3 residues: CASSSVQIMNTEAFF. The CDR3 bases are TGTGCCAGCAGTAGCGTACAGATCATGAACACTGAAGCTTTCTTT.

This clonotype has at least ten counts. The chain joins TRBV29-1 to TRBJ2-1; D unresolved. V was pared by 3 bases and J by 6 bases, with 6 bases between. The CDR3 loop spans 11 amino acids. Germline CDR1 reads SQVTM; CDR2 reads ANQGSEA. In DNA form, the CDR3 reads TGCAGCGTTGAGGGTCGCAATGAGCAGTTCTTC. This sequence encodes CSVEGRNEQFF.

This clonotype was seen ten or more times. V usage is TRBV5-1 and J usage is TRBJ2-7; a weak D match, TRBD2 (5 bases). Trimming cost V 0 bases and J 5 bases, with 6 bases left between them. Looked up from germline, CDR1 is SGHRS and CDR2 is YFSETQ. This CDR3 spans 12 amino acids. CDR3 coding DNA: TGCGCCAGCAGCTTGGGGGGAGACGAGCAGTACTTC. Encoded protein: CASSLGGDEQYF.

This clonotype came up a few times. The chain carries TRBV27 and TRBJ1-2; TRBD1 aligns across 7 bases. CDR3 size: 15 residues. Germline lookup yields CDR1 MNHEY and CDR2 SMNVEV (reference sequence). Trimming at V came to 3 bases and at J to 4 bases, leaving 8 bases not matched to a gene. CDR3 amino acids: CASSFQGDSFYGYTF. In DNA, the CDR3 is TGTGCCAGCAGTTTTCAGGGGGACAGTTTCTATGGCTACACCTTC.

This clonotype occurred a few times. Here the CDR3 DNA reads TGCAGTGTCCAGACTAGCGGGATTTACGAGCAGTACTTC. It yields the protein CSVQTSGIYEQYF. The gene calls are TRBV20-1 and TRBJ2-7; 11 bases are a match to TRBD2. Looked up from germline, CDR1 is DFQATT and CDR2 is SNEGSKA (reference sequence). The CDR3 loop spans 13 amino acids. V gave up 7 bases and J gave up 4 bases; unmatched junction bases: 6.

V and J are TRBV5-4 and TRBJ2-2, with TRBD1 identical over 10 bases. The CDR3 is made up of 19 amino acids. J lost 3 bases, V lost 2 bases, and 13 bases had no gene match. The V gene's germline CDR1 is SGHNT and CDR2 YYREEE (reference sequence). Written as DNA, the CDR3 is TGTGCCAGCAGCTTAAGTCCCGGGACAGGGGAGAGTGACACCGGGGAGCTGTTTTTT. Translated: CASSLSPGTGESDTGELFF.

The chain is built from TRBV7-2 and TRBJ2-1, with 7 bases matching TRBD2. The V gene's germline CDR1 is SGHTA and CDR2 FQGNSA. Trimming cost V 6 bases and J 4 bases; bases outside gene matches: 6. CDR3 length equals 14 residues. In DNA, the CDR3 is TGTGCCAGCAGGCGCGGGGGTCCTTACAATGAGCAGTTCTTC. This encodes CASRRGGPYNEQFF. Combining the CDR3 with reference TRBV7-2 and TRBJ2-1 gives the whole variable domain GAGVSQSPSNKVTEKGKDVELRCDPISGHTALYWYRQSLGQGLEFLIYFQGNSAPDKSGLPSDRFSAERTGGSVSTLTIQRTQQEDSAVYLCASRRGGPYNEQFFGPGTRLTVL.